A selection of T cell receptor beta chains follows, all from one sample in a study of pediatric ulcerative colitis. Data came from immunoSEQ multiplex PCR; TCRdb stores just in-frame clones and leaves some out. Of 60,000 to 75,000 clones detected, about three quarters appear once; the ten largest clones hold 5.2%. Sequenced input: blood. These receptors were taken from a boy aged 10-17 years with moderate ulcerative colitis. The CDR3 runs from the conserved cysteine through the conserved F or W. A D gene is named only where the DNA matches it firmly. The size of a clone is reported for some rows only, either as once, few or many, or as a class for expanded clones.

size: .; V: TRBV4-1; D: TRBD1; J: TRBJ1-4; DNA: TGCGCCAGCAGCCCCTCTTCGGGACAGGGGTCTGAAAAACTGTTTTTT; CDR3: CASSPSSGQGSEKLFF
size: .; V: TRBV25-1; D: TRBD1; J: TRBJ1-1; DNA: TGTGCCAGCACCAGGAGGACAGGGGAGGCTTTCTTT; CDR3: CASTRRTGEAFF
size: .; V: TRBV11-3; D: .; J: TRBJ2-1; DNA: TGTGCCAGCAGCTTAGAGGCGGGTGAGCAGTTCTTC; CDR3: CASSLEAGEQFF
size: .; V: TRBV2; D: TRBD1; J: TRBJ1-1; DNA: TGTGCCAGTCAGACCGGGACAGGGATATACACTGAAGCTTTCTTT; CDR3: CASQTGTGIYTEAFF
size: .; V: TRBV11-1; D: TRBD2; J: TRBJ2-1; DNA: TGTGCCAGCAGCTTTCCGGGACTAGCTGTAAATAATGAGCAGTTCTTC; CDR3: CASSFPGLAVNNEQFF
size: .; V: TRBV7-8; D: TRBD1; J: TRBJ2-2; DNA: TGTGCCAGCAGCCCAGATTACAGGGGGCCGGGCGGCGGGGCCGGGGAGCTGTTTTTT; CDR3: CASSPDYRGPGGGAGELFF
size: .; V: TRBV5-1; D: .; J: TRBJ2-3; DNA: TGCGCCAGCAGCTCCTTTCCGGGGACCACAGATACGCAGTATTTT; CDR3: CASSSFPGTTDTQYF
size: .; V: TRBV5-1; D: .; J: TRBJ1-2; DNA: TGCGCCAGCAGCTTGTCAGGGATCGGCACCGGCTACACCTTC; CDR3: CASSLSGIGTGYTF
size: .; V: TRBV7-8; D: .; J: TRBJ1-5; DNA: TGTGCCAGCAGCCAAGCCAGGGTAGAGGGCCAGCCCCAGCATTTT; CDR3: CASSQARVEGQPQHF
size: .; V: TRBV5-5; D: .; J: TRBJ1-6; DNA: TGTGCCAGCAGCTTCGCAGGGACCGTTGATAATTCACCCCTCCACTTT; CDR3: CASSFAGTVDNSPLHF
size: .; V: TRBV5-4; D: .; J: TRBJ1-1; DNA: TGTGCCAGCAGCGCCGCCGGGAGGATGGCGACTGAAGCTTTCTTT; CDR3: CASSAAGRMATEAFF
size: .; V: TRBV7-2; D: .; J: TRBJ1-1; DNA: TGTGCCAGCAGCTTAGGAGGTGTGGCTGAAGCTTTCTTT; CDR3: CASSLGGVAEAFF
size: .; V: TRBV5-1; D: .; J: TRBJ1-2; DNA: TGCGCCAGCAGCTTGGGGTCGGCGATCCCCTATGGCTACACCTTC; CDR3: CASSLGSAIPYGYTF
size: once; V: TRBV5-4; D: .; J: TRBJ1-1; DNA: TGTGCCAGCAGCTTGGGAGAATTGAACACTGAAGCTTTCTTT; CDR3: CASSLGELNTEAFF
size: .; V: TRBV5-4; D: TRBD2; J: TRBJ2-7; DNA: TGTGCCAGCAGCCCCGGGACTAGCGTCTCCGAGCAGTACTTC; CDR3: CASSPGTSVSEQYF
size: once; V: TRBV6-5; D: .; J: TRBJ1-1; DNA: TGTGCCAGCAGTTACTCCGAGACAGGGAACACTGAAGCTTTCTTT; CDR3: CASSYSETGNTEAFF
size: .; V: TRBV11-1; D: .; J: TRBJ1-2; DNA: TGTGCCAGCAGCGCAGGACAGTTTCTAAACTATGGCTACACCTTC; CDR3: CASSAGQFLNYGYTF
size: .; V: TRBV6-1; D: .; J: TRBJ1-5; DNA: TGTGCCAGCAGTGAGTTCCTCGGACAGAGTAATCAGCCCCAGCATTTT; CDR3: CASSEFLGQSNQPQHF
size: .; V: TRBV2; D: .; J: TRBJ2-7; DNA: TGTGCCAGCATGAAGGGTGCCTACGAGCAGTACTTC; CDR3: CASMKGAYEQYF
size: few; V: TRBV7-6; D: .; J: TRBJ1-2; DNA: TGTGCCAGCAGCATGGGGCATGGCTACACCTTC; CDR3: CASSMGHGYTF
size: .; V: TRBV4-1; D: .; J: TRBJ1-2; DNA: TGCGCCAGCAGCCAAGGGACACCCCAGTCGTACTATGGCTACACCTTC; CDR3: CASSQGTPQSYYGYTF
size: once; V: TRBV9; D: .; J: TRBJ2-6; DNA: TGTGCCAGCAGCGTAGCCGTCTCTGGGGCCAACGTCCTGACTTTC; CDR3: CASSVAVSGANVLTF
size: .; V: TRBV19; D: .; J: TRBJ2-3; DNA: TGTGCCAGTAGTATCCCGGGATTTACAGATACGCAGTATTTT; CDR3: CASSIPGFTDTQYF
size: .; V: TRBV2; D: TRBD2; J: TRBJ2-1; DNA: TGTGCCAGCTCCGGAGCGGGGGGATACAATGAGCAGTTCTTC; CDR3: CASSGAGGYNEQFF
size: .; V: TRBV25-1; D: TRBD1; J: TRBJ2-2; DNA: TGTGCCAGCAGTGAATTTCTGGACAGGGGTTTAGGAACCGGGGAGCTGTTTTTT; CDR3: CASSEFLDRGLGTGELFF
size: once; V: TRBV5-5; D: .; J: TRBJ1-1; DNA: TGTGCCAGCAGCTTCAAGATGAACACTGAAGCTTTCTTT; CDR3: CASSFKMNTEAFF
size: .; V: TRBV4-3; D: .; J: TRBJ1-3; DNA: TGCGCCAGCAGCGCCCACATCGTTTCTGGAAACACCATATATTTT; CDR3: CASSAHIVSGNTIYF
size: .; V: TRBV4-2; D: .; J: TRBJ2-1; DNA: TGTGCCAGCAGCCCGTATGCCAATGAGCAGTTCTTC; CDR3: CASSPYANEQFF
size: .; V: TRBV5-8; D: .; J: TRBJ2-1; DNA: TGTGCCAGCAGCTTAGGGACGGCAGAGAACAATGAGCAGTTCTTC; CDR3: CASSLGTAENNEQFF
size: .; V: TRBV2; D: TRBD1; J: TRBJ2-6; DNA: TGTGCCAGCAGTCAGGACAGGGCTTTTAGCTCTGGGGCCAACGTCCTGACTTTC; CDR3: CASSQDRAFSSGANVLTF
size: few; V: TRBV10-3; D: .; J: TRBJ1-1; DNA: TGTGCCATCAGTGAGTCGGGGACTGAAGCTTTCTTT; CDR3: CAISESGTEAFF
size: .; V: TRBV6-5; D: TRBD1; J: TRBJ1-2; DNA: TGTGCCAGCAGTTACGAACAGGGGAACTATGGCTACACCTTC; CDR3: CASSYEQGNYGYTF
size: .; V: TRBV5-1; D: .; J: TRBJ1-1; DNA: TGCGCCAGCAGCTTGGACAGGGCGAACACTGAAGCTTTCTTT; CDR3: CASSLDRANTEAFF
size: .; V: TRBV6-6; D: .; J: TRBJ2-1; DNA: TGTGCCAGCAGACGAGCGGGTAATGAGCAGTTCTTC; CDR3: CASRRAGNEQFF
size: .; V: TRBV27; D: .; J: TRBJ2-7; DNA: TGTGCCAGCAGACGAAAGGGGTCGGGCTCCTACGAGCAGTACTTC; CDR3: CASRRKGSGSYEQYF
size: .; V: TRBV5-8; D: .; J: TRBJ2-4; DNA: TGTGCCAGCAGTCGGATACTAGCCAAAAACATTCAGTACTTC; CDR3: CASSRILAKNIQYF
size: .; V: TRBV4-1; D: .; J: TRBJ2-3; DNA: TGCGCCAGCAGCCAGGTAGGACCCTCAAACGCAGATACGCAGTATTTT; CDR3: CASSQVGPSNADTQYF
size: .; V: TRBV19; D: .; J: TRBJ2-3; DNA: TGTGCCAGTAGTATTGTGGGAGTTAGAGATACGCAGTATTTT; CDR3: CASSIVGVRDTQYF
size: .; V: TRBV10-3; D: .; J: TRBJ2-7; DNA: TGTGCCATCAGTGAGCAGGGTACCGAGCAGTACTTC; CDR3: CAISEQGTEQYF
size: .; V: TRBV6-1; D: TRBD2; J: TRBJ2-3; DNA: TGTGCCAGCAGCCCCAAGCGGGAGAGCACAGATACGCAGTATTTT; CDR3: CASSPKRESTDTQYF